The rows below give T cell receptor beta chains drawn from one sample of a study of T cell repertoires in cytomegalovirus infection. MiXCR, applied by TCRdb to the reads, yields one record per CDR3 protein. The sample carries roughly 500,000 distinct CDR3 sequences, more than 15% recorded once. The sample taken for sequencing was CD8+ T cells from PBMCs. The receptor set was obtained from a human donor in good health (CMV status not recorded). Some clones in this sample may be carry-over from other donors' samples. The CDR3 runs from the conserved cysteine through the conserved F or W. Each record gives: V gene, J gene, clone size, D gene, CDR3 protein. A D gene is named only where the DNA matches it firmly. Expanded clones are given a class, and other clones once, few, many or no size at all.

TRBV6-4	TRBJ2-7	.	.	CASSVDGTSYEQYF
TRBV9	TRBJ2-7	.	.	CASSFSNGGEQYF
TRBV7-3	TRBJ2-2	many	TRBD2	CASSPLAGDDMANTGELFF
TRBV3-1	TRBJ1-5	.	.	CASSQDWSNQPQHF
TRBV11-2	TRBJ2-7	many	TRBD2	CASSLELISGSGTYEQYF
TRBV12-5	TRBJ2-3	many	.	CASGRPALGHQEDTQYF
TRBV11-3	TRBJ2-5	.	TRBD1	CASSSGTGEWETQYF
TRBV5-1	TRBJ2-3	.	.	CASNLDNTDTQYF
TRBV7-9	TRBJ1-2	many	.	CASTPPGEVWGYTF
TRBV28	TRBJ2-5	few	TRBD1	CASSPRDREETQYF
TRBV10-3	TRBJ2-1	many	.	CAIRAPERDEQFF
TRBV11-2	TRBJ1-6	many	.	CASSYGNSPLHF
TRBV7-9	TRBJ2-7	few	.	CASSSLRGSYEQYF
TRBV7-9	TRBJ1-5	many	TRBD1	CASSGTGDQPQHF
TRBV27	TRBJ1-2	many	.	CASSFSPNRYGYTF
TRBV24-1	TRBJ2-2	once	.	CATSDLGPSGNGELFF
TRBV7-2	TRBJ2-2	many	.	CASSQGWPGELFF
TRBV7-6	TRBJ2-1	many	TRBD2	CASSILAGHNEQFF
TRBV27	TRBJ1-1	.	.	CASSLIPYAEAFF
TRBV6-1	TRBJ2-5	few	TRBD1	CASSYYRGETQYF
TRBV12-3/TRBV12-4	TRBJ2-2	few	TRBD2	CASRFSAGAPGELFF
TRBV7-9	TRBJ1-3	many	TRBD1	CASSSTKDRGSSGNTIYF
TRBV25-1	TRBJ2-3	few	.	CASSEGGTHTDTQYF
TRBV2	TRBJ2-1	.	TRBD2	CASSEQRGTYNEQFF
TRBV27	TRBJ1-6	many	.	CASSTVGGANSPLHF
TRBV3-1	TRBJ2-1	.	.	CASSRDHPAHEQFF
TRBV20-1	TRBJ2-1	many	.	CSADLQGHPLMGEQFF
TRBV12-5	TRBJ2-3	many	.	CASGMGDTQYF
TRBV20-1	TRBJ2-7	.	.	CSARLQGRSYEQYF
TRBV7-9	TRBJ1-6	.	TRBD1	CASSLARQGKNNSWILHF
TRBV12-3/TRBV12-4	TRBJ1-5	many	.	CASSPTGLYSNQPQHF
TRBV7-3	TRBJ2-1	many	.	CASSSTPDPINEQFF
TRBV15	TRBJ2-1	many	.	CATSTDVEHTPTYNEQFF
TRBV5-6	TRBJ2-7	.	.	CASSLGGYVDEQYF
TRBV6-1	TRBJ2-4	many	TRBD2	CASTTRGVAKNIQYF
TRBV20-1	TRBJ2-3	.	TRBD2	CSASGRGGSGDTQYF
TRBV27	TRBJ2-5	.	.	CASSEGNQETQYF
TRBV27	TRBJ2-1	.	TRBD2	CASSLRELAGYNEQFF
TRBV29-1	TRBJ1-2	few	TRBD1	CSVDSWDREGYTF
TRBV2	TRBJ1-1	.	.	CASSDGRGYTEAFF